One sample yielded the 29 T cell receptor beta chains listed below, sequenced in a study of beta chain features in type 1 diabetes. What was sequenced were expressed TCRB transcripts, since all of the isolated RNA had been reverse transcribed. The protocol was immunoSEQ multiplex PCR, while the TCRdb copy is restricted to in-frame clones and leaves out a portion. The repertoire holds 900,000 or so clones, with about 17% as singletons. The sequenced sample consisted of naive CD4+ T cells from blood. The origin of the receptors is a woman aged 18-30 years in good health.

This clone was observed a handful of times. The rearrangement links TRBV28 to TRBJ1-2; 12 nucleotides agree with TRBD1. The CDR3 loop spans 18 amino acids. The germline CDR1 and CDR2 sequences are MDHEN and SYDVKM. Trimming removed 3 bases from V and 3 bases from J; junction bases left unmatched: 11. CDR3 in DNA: TGTGCCAGCAGTTTGAGTGGGGGACAGGGGGCGTTGCACTATGGCTACACCTTC. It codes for CASSLSGGQGALHYGYTF.

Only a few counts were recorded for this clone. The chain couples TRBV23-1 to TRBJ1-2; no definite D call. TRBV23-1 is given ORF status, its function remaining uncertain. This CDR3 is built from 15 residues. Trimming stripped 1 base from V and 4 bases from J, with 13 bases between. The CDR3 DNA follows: TGCGCCAGCAGTCAATTGCAGACCCGCCTCTATGGCTACACCTTC. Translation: CASSQLQTRLYGYTF.

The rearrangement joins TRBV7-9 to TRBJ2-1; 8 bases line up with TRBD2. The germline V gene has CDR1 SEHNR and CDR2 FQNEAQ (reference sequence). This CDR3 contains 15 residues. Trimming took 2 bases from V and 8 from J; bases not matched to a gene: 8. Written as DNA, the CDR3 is TGTGCCAGCAGCTTATCCAGCGGGAGTGTGGATGAGCAGTTCTTC. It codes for CASSLSSGSVDEQFF.

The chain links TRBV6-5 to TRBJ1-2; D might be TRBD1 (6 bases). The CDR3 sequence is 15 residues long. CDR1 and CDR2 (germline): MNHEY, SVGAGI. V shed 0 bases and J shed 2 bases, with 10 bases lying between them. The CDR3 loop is CASSYSGGPNYGYTF. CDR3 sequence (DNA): TGTGCCAGCAGTTACTCAGGGGGACCCAACTATGGCTACACCTTC.

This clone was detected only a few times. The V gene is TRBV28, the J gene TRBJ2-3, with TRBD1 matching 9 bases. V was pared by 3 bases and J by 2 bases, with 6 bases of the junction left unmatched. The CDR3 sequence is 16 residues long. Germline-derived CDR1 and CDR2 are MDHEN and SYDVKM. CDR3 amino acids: CASSFGWTGVTDTQYF. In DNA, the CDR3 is TGTGCCAGCAGTTTCGGGTGGACAGGGGTCACAGATACGCAGTATTTT.

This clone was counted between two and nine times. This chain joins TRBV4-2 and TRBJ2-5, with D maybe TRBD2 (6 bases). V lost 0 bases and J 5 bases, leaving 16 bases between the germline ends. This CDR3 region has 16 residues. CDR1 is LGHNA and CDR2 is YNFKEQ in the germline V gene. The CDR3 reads CASSQDWGGIGETQYF. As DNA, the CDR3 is TGTGCCAGCAGCCAAGATTGGGGCGGGATAGGGGAGACCCAGTACTTC.

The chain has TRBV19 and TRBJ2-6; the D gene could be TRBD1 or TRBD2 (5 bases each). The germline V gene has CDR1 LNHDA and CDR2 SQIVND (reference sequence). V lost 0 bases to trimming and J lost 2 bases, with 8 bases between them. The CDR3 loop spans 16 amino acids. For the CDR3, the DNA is TGTGCCAGTAGTATAGATCGAGGGGCTGGGGCCAACGTCCTGACTTTC. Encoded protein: CASSIDRGAGANVLTF.

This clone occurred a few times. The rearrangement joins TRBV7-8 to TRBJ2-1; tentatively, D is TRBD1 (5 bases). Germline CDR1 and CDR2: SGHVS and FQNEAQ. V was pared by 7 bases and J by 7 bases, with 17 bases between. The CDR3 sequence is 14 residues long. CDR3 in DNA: TGTGCCAGCATGCAGACGGAGACAGAAAATGAGCAGTTCTTC. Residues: CASMQTETENEQFF.

In nucleotides, the CDR3 is TGTGCCATCAGTGAGACCCCAGGTCCTAATTCACCCCTCCACTTT. It codes for CAISETPGPNSPLHF. The chain employs TRBV10-3 and TRBJ1-6, with D uncertain. The germline CDR1 and CDR2 sequences are ENHRY and SYGVKD. This CDR3 is built from 15 residues. V shed 2 bases and J shed 6 bases, with 11 bases lying between them.

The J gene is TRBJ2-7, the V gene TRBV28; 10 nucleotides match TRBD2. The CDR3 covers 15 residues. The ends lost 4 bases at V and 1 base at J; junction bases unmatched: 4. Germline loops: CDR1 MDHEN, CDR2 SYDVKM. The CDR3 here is CASSSQTSGSYEQYF. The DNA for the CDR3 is TGTGCCAGCAGTTCCCAGACTAGCGGGTCCTACGAGCAGTACTTC.

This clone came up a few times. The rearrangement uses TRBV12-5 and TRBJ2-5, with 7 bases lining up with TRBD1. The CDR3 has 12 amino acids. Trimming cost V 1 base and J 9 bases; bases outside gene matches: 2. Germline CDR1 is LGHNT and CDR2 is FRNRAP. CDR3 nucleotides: TGTGCTAGTGGTTTGGAACAGGGGTCCCAGTACTTC. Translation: CASGLEQGSQYF.

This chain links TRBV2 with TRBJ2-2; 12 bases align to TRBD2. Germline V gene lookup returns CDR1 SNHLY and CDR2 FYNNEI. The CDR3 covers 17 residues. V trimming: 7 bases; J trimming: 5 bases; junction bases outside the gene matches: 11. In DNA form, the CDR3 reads TGTGCCAGCAAAGTCGAACTAGCGGGAGGTCGGACCGGGGAGCTGTTTTTT. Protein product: CASKVELAGGRTGELFF. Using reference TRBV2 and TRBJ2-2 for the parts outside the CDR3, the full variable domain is EPEVTQTPSHQVTQMGQEVILRCVPISNHLYFYWYRQILGQKVEFLVSFYNNEISEKSEIFDDQFSVERPDGSNFTLKIRSTKLEDSAMYFCASKVELAGGRTGELFFGEGSRLTVL.

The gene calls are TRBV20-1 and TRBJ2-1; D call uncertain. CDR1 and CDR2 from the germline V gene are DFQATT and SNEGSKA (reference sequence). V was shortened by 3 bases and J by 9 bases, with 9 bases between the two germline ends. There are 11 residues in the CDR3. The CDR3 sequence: CSARFALEQFF. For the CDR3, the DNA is TGCAGTGCTAGGTTTGCCCTTGAGCAGTTCTTC.

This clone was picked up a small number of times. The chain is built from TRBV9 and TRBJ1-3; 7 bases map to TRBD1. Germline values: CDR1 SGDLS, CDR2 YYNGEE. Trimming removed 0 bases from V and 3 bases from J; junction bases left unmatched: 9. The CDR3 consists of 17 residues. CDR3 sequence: CASSVAGAGGSGNTIYF. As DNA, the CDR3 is TGTGCCAGCAGCGTAGCTGGGGCAGGGGGTAGTGGAAACACCATATATTTT.

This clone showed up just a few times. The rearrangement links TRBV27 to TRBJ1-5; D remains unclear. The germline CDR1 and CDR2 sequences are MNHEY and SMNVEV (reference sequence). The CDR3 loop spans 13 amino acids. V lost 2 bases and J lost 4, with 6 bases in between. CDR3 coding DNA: TGTGCCAGCAGTTTAATGGGAAATCAGCCCCAGCATTTT. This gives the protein CASSLMGNQPQHF.

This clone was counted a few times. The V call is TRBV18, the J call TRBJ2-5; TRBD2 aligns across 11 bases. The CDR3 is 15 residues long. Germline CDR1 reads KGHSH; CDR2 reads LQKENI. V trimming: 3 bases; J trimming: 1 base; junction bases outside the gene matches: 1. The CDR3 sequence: CASSPGTSGQETQYF. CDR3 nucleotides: TGTGCCAGCTCACCCGGGACTAGCGGCCAAGAGACCCAGTACTTC.

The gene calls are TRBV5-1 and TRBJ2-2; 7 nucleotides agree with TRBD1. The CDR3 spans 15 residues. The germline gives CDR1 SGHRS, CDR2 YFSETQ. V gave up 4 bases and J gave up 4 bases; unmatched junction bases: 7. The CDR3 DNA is TGCGCCAGCAGCGACAGAGCAGGGGGCACCGGGGAGCTGTTTTTT. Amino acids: CASSDRAGGTGELFF.

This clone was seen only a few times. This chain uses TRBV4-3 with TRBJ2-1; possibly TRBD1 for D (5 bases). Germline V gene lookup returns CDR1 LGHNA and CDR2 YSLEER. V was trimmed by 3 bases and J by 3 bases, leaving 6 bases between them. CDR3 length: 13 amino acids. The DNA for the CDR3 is TGCGCCAGCAGCCAGACAGTCTACAATGAGCAGTTCTTC. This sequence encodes CASSQTVYNEQFF.

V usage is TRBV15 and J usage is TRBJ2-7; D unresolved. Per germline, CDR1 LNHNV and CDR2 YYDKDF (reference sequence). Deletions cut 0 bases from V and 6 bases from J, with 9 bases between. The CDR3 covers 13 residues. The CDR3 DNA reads TGTGCCACCAGCAGAGACCCAGCTGGCGAGCAGTACTTC. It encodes CATSRDPAGEQYF.

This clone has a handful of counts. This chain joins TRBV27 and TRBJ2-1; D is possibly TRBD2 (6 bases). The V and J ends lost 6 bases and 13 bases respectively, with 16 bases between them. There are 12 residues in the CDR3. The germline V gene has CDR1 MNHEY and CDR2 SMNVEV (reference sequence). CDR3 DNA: TGTGCCAGCAGCTTGGAGGGACTTAATCAGTTCTTC. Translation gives CASSLEGLNQFF.

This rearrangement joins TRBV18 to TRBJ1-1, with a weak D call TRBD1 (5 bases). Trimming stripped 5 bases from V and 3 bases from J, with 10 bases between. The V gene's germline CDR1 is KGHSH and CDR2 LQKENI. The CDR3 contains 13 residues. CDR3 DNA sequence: TGTGCCAGCTCAGCAGGGTTGGACACTGAAGCTTTCTTT. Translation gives CASSAGLDTEAFF.

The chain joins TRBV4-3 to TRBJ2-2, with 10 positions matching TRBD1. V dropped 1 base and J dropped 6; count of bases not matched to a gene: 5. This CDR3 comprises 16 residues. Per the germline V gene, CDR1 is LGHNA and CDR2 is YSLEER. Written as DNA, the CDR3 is TGCGCCAGCAGCCAAGGACAGGGGGCGTATGCCGGGGAGCTGTTTTTT. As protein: CASSQGQGAYAGELFF.

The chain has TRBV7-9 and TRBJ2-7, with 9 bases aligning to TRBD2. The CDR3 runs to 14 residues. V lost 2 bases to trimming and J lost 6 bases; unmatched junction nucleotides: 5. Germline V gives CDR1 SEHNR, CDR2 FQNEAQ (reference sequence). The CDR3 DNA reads TGTGCCAGCAGCTTAAGCGGGAGGCTCGGCGAGCAGTACTTC. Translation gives CASSLSGRLGEQYF.

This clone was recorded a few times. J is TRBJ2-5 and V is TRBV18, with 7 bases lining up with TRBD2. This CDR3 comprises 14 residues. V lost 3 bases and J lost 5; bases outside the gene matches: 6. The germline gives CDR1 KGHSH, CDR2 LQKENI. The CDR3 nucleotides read TGTGCCAGCTCACCGCGGGCGGGAGAGGAGACCCAGTACTTC. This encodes CASSPRAGEETQYF.

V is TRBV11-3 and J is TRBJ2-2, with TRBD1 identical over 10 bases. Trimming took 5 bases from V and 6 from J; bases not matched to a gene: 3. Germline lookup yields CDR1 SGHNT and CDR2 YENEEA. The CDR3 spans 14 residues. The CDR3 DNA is TGTGCCAGCAGCCGGGACAGGGGAGCCGGGGAGCTGTTTTTT. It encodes CASSRDRGAGELFF.

The CDR3 is CASITSGNTEAFF. The CDR3 DNA sequence: TGTGCCAGCATTACGTCAGGGAACACTGAAGCTTTCTTT. The chain uses TRBV6-5 and TRBJ1-1, with D hard to call. The CDR3 runs 13 residues. V lost 7 bases and J 1 base, leaving 10 bases between the germline ends. Germline assignment: CDR1 MNHEY and CDR2 SVGAGI.

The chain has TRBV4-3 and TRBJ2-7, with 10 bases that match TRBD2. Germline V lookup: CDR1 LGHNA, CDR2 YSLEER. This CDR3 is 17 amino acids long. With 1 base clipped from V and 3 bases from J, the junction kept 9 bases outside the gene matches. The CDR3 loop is CASSQGTSGTSVYEQYF. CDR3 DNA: TGCGCCAGCAGCCAAGGGACCTCCGGGACTAGCGTCTACGAGCAGTACTTC.

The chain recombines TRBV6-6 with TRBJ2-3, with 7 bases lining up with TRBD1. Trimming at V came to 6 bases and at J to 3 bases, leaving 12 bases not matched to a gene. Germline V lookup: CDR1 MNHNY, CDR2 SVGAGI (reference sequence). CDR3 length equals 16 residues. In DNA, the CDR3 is TGTGCCAGCAGGATACATCGACAGGGTCGGACAGATACGCAGTATTTT. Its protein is CASRIHRQGRTDTQYF.

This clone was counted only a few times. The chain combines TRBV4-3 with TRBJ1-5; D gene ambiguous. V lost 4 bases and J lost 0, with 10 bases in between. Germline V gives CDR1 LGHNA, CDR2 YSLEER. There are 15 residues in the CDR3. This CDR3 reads CASSPSISSNQPQHF. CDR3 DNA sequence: TGCGCCAGCAGCCCTTCTATTTCTAGCAATCAGCCCCAGCATTTT.